This T cell receptor (beta chain) was profiled in a study of tumor-infiltrating lymphocytes in oesophageal squamous cell carcinoma. There are 14 residues in the CDR3. Trimming took off 5 bases at V and 6 bases at J, with 15 bases between the two ends. Germline V gives CDR1 SEHNR, CDR2 FQNEAQ (reference sequence). TCRdb used MiXCR to reprocess the PCR reads, holding one entry per CDR3 protein. The sample has more than 10,000 distinct CDR3 sequences, roughly 46% seen once. This clonotype ranks as medium-sized. Sequencing was performed on normal esophageal tissue next to the tumor. V gene TRBV7-9 combines with J gene TRBJ2-3, with D tentatively TRBD2 (7 bases). This receptor was obtained from a male donor with esophageal squamous cell carcinoma. The CDR3 is CASSTRGGGDTQYF. The CDR3 DNA follows: TGTGCCAGCAGCACTAGGGGGGGAGGGGATACGCAGTATTTT.